Given below is one TCR beta chain in context. Clones were read by immunoSEQ multiplex PCR, and TCRdb kept only the in-frame ones, dropping some. The repertoire holds about 370,000 clones, with 80% to 90% as singletons. Participants' reported clinical history set cohort assignment. Either two negative PCRs, clearance, or symptom resolution qualified Cohort 3 donors as recovered. This entry belongs to a study of blood T cell repertoires in COVID-19. This CDR3 contains 14 residues. Trimming took off 6 bases at V and 2 bases at J, with 14 bases between the two ends. From germline, CDR1 is MNHEY and CDR2 SMNVEV (reference sequence).

Specimen: PBMCs or T cells enriched from blood (not recorded which). This sequence originates from a man younger than 35 who had recovered from COVID-19. This chain joins TRBV27 and TRBJ2-7; tentatively, D is TRBD1 (6 bases). CDR3 sequence: CASSLGTRTYEQYF. Written as DNA, the CDR3 is TGTGCCAGCAGCCTGGGGACACGGACCTACGAGCAGTACTTC.